Listed here are 14 T cell receptor beta chains from one sample, sequenced in a study of shared clonotypes between healthy human individuals. This table comes from immunoSEQ multiplex PCR, and its TCRdb copy is limited to in-frame clones, with some not included. The sample carries approximately 1,500,000 clones, under 99% recorded once. The sequencing input was naive CD4+ T cells sorted from blood. Subset defined: CD45RA+ positively selected. The receptors here all came from a young man in good health.

The rearrangement links TRBV9 to TRBJ2-3; D may be TRBD2 (6 bases). There are 15 residues in the CDR3. V was clipped by 3 bases and J by 5 bases, with 16 bases between them. Germline V gives CDR1 SGDLS, CDR2 YYNGEE. CDR3 in DNA: TGTGCCAGCAGCGCCGAACCGAGACTAGTAGATACGCAGTATTTT. Translation gives CASSAEPRLVDTQYF.

The chain employs TRBV30 and TRBJ2-4, with 14 bases fitting TRBD2. J gave up 12 bases and V 5 bases, and 12 bases lay outside the gene matches. Germline V gene data show CDR1 as GTSNPN and CDR2 as SVGIG (reference sequence). The CDR3 is 15 amino acids. The CDR3 is CAWSPNSGLAGAQYF. The CDR3 DNA follows: TGTGCCTGGTCACCCAACTCGGGACTAGCGGGGGCTCAGTACTTC. Full variable domain (remainder filled in from reference TRBV30 and TRBJ2-4): SQTIHQWPATLVQPVGSPLSLECTVEGTSNPNLYWYRQAAGRGLQLLFYSVGIGQISSEVPQNLSASRPQDRQFILSSKKLLLSDSGFYLCAWSPNSGLAGAQYFGAGTRLSVL.

The V and J genes are TRBV30 and TRBJ2-5, with 7 bases matching TRBD2. CDR1 and CDR2 from the germline V gene are GTSNPN and SVGIG (reference sequence). V trimming: 0 bases; J trimming: 4 bases; junction bases outside the gene matches: 8. This CDR3 contains 15 residues. The CDR3 nucleotides are TGTGCCTGGAGTGTACGGGGGAGGGCGGGAGAGACCCAGTACTTC. Translating it yields CAWSVRGRAGETQYF.

This clone appeared a single time. V gene TRBV10-2 combines with J gene TRBJ2-1, with D uncertain. Trimming removed 0 bases from V and 11 bases from J, with 11 bases in between. CDR3 length: 13 residues. Germline V gives CDR1 WSHSY, CDR2 SAAADI. CDR3 protein: CASSESETVKQFF. CDR3 DNA: TGCGCCAGCAGTGAGTCGGAAACGGTAAAGCAGTTCTTC.

The count of this clone is one. The genes are TRBV2 and TRBJ2-6; D is ambiguous. The germline V gene encodes CDR1 SNHLY and CDR2 FYNNEI. The CDR3 consists of 11 residues. Between the trimmed V and J ends, which lost 5 bases and 8 bases, there was a span of 4 bases. The CDR3 DNA reads TGTGCCAGCAGTAGGACCAACGTCCTGACTTTC. It translates to CASSRTNVLTF.

The chain joins TRBV18 to TRBJ2-1, with 8 bases fitting TRBD2. This CDR3 region has 15 residues. Per the germline V gene, CDR1 is KGHSH and CDR2 is LQKENI. J gave up 7 bases and V 2 bases, and 7 bases lay outside the gene matches. The CDR3, as DNA: TGTGCCAGCTCACCATTGGCGGAGCGGGGGAATGAGCAGTTCTTC. Translating gives CASSPLAERGNEQFF.

V and J are TRBV5-6 and TRBJ2-3, with 8 bases aligning to TRBD2. The CDR3 extends over 15 amino acids. V was clipped by 2 bases and J by 1 base; unmatched bases: 3. Germline CDR1 is SGHDT and CDR2 is YYEEEE. The CDR3 here is CASSFRGGRTDTQYF. The CDR3 DNA reads TGTGCCAGCAGCTTCCGGGGGGGTCGCACAGATACGCAGTATTTT.

CDR3 sequence reads: CASSPTGMNEQFF. The DNA for the CDR3 is TGTGCCAGCAGCCCGACAGGGATGAATGAGCAGTTCTTC. The gene calls are TRBV5-6 and TRBJ2-1; 7 bases align to TRBD1. The CDR3 is made up of 13 amino acids. V lost 4 bases, J lost 7 bases, and 5 bases stayed unmatched. The germline V gene encodes CDR1 SGHDT and CDR2 YYEEEE.

This chain joins TRBV7-6 and TRBJ2-3, with 11 bases aligning to TRBD2. The V and J ends lost 0 bases and 2 bases, in that order; junction bases with no gene match: 7. The germline CDR1 and CDR2 sequences are SGHVS and FNYEAQ. The length of the CDR3 is 18 residues. CDR3 region: CASSLAKASGRNTDTQYF. The CDR3 DNA follows: TGTGCCAGCAGCTTAGCGAAGGCTAGCGGGAGGAACACAGATACGCAGTATTTT. The variable domain in full, with the rest retrieved from reference TRBV7-6 and TRBJ2-3, is GAGVSQSPRYKVTKRGQDVALRCDPISGHVSLYWYRQALGQGPEFLTYFNYEAQQDKSGLPNDRFSAERPEGSISTLTIQRTEQRDSAMYRCASSLAKASGRNTDTQYFGPGTRLTVL.

The rearrangement joins TRBV4-3 to TRBJ2-3; a weak D match, TRBD2 (5 bases). The CDR3 covers 16 residues. With 0 bases removed from V and 1 base from J, the gap between germline ends came to 11 bases. Germline CDR1 reads LGHNA; CDR2 reads YSLEER. CDR3 region: CASSQDYQRGTDTQYF. CDR3 bases: TGCGCCAGCAGCCAAGATTACCAGAGGGGCACAGATACGCAGTATTTT.

The V gene is TRBV19, the J gene TRBJ2-5, with 8 bases that match TRBD1. The CDR3 is 13 amino acids. V lost 5 bases and J lost 9; bases outside the gene matches: 8. In germline, CDR1 is LNHDA, CDR2 SQIVND (reference sequence). The CDR3 DNA reads TGTGCCAGTAGTCCCCAGGGGGCTTTGGCCCAGTACTTC. It is translated as CASSPQGALAQYF. The variable domain in full, with the rest retrieved from reference TRBV19 and TRBJ2-5, is DGGITQSPKYLFRKEGQNVTLSCEQNLNHDAMYWYRQDPGQGLRLIYYSQIVNDFQKGDIAEGYSVSREKKESFPLTVTSAQKNPTAFYLCASSPQGALAQYFGPGTRLLVL.

J is TRBJ1-2 and V is TRBV28, with D uncertain. Germline assignment: CDR1 MDHEN and CDR2 SYDVKM. Trimming took off 8 bases at V and 8 bases at J, with 12 bases between the two ends. The CDR3 runs to 11 residues. This CDR3 reads CASWAVEGYTF. The CDR3 region has the DNA TGTGCCAGCTGGGCGGTTGAGGGCTACACCTTC.

The chain recombines TRBV20-1 with TRBJ2-7; D unresolved. CDR1 and CDR2 from the germline V gene are DFQATT and SNEGSKA (reference sequence). CDR3 length: 11 residues. The V and J ends lost 4 bases and 4 bases respectively, with 8 bases between them. DNA of the CDR3: TGCAGTGCTACCCTAATTTACGAGCAGTACTTC. It yields the protein CSATLIYEQYF.

The chain is built from TRBV30 and TRBJ1-1, with D hard to call. The CDR3 covers 11 residues. Germline CDR1 is GTSNPN and CDR2 is SVGIG (reference sequence). The V end was cut by 5 bases, the J end by 3 bases, with 7 bases between. This chain's CDR3 is CAWRKDTEAFF. CDR3 sequence (DNA): TGTGCCTGGCGGAAGGACACTGAAGCTTTCTTT.